This passage covers 8 T cell receptor beta chains from one sample sequenced in a study of Graves' ophthalmopathy and Graves' hyperthyroidism. RNA transcripts served as template for amplifying TCR beta CDR3 sequences. An opening RT-PCR round employed HTBI primers and preceded a second-round multiplex PCR. TCRdb fed the multiplex PCR reads into MiXCR, producing one record per CDR3 protein. The table has approximately 540,000 distinct CDR3 sequences, about 35% seen once. Sequencing was done on a sample of peripheral blood or thyroid tissue (not recorded which). All receptors derive from an adult man with Graves' hyperthyroidism.

This clonotype was seen at least ten times. This sequence joins TRBV29-1 and TRBJ1-1; possibly TRBD1 for D (6 bases). Trimming removed 2 bases from V and 0 bases from J, with 16 bases in between. This CDR3 comprises 16 residues. Germline CDR1 is SQVTM and CDR2 is ANQGSEA. CDR3 bases: TGCAGCGTTGAAATAGTGGACGACAGGCTGAACACTGAAGCTTTCTTT. Translated: CSVEIVDDRLNTEAFF. Complete variable domain (other parts from reference TRBV29-1 and TRBJ1-1): SAVISQKPSRDICQRGTSLTIQCQVDSQVTMMFWYRQQPGQSLTLIATANQGSEATYESGFVIDKFPISRPNLTFSTLTVSNMSPEDSSIYLCSVEIVDDRLNTEAFFGQGTRLTVV.

With regard to this clonotype: This clone may be a read error of a much larger clone one base away. The J gene is TRBJ2-7, the V gene TRBV2; D perhaps matches TRBD1 (5 bases). There are 11 residues in the CDR3. CDR1 and CDR2 (germline): SNHLY, FYNNEI. In DNA, the CDR3 is TGTGTCAGCAGCCCAGGGCACGAGCAGTACTTC. Amino acids: CVSSPGHEQYF.

The rearrangement joins TRBV5-1 to TRBJ2-5, with a tentative D call TRBD1 (6 bases). Trimming cost V 4 bases and J 10 bases, with 20 bases left between them. Germline lookup yields CDR1 SGHRS and CDR2 YFSETQ. This CDR3 comprises 14 residues. The CDR3 region is CASSAGTPQGSQYF. Here the CDR3 DNA reads TGCGCCAGCAGCGCCGGGACACCCCAGGGTAGCCAGTACTTC.

This clonotype appeared many times. The chain uses TRBV29-1 and TRBJ2-6; D gene unclear. The V end was cut by 4 bases, the J end by 0 bases, with 4 bases between. CDR1 and CDR2 from the germline V gene are SQVTM and ANQGSEA. The CDR3 totals 13 residues. This chain's CDR3 is CSVANSGANVLTF. CDR3 coding DNA: TGCAGCGTTGCGAACTCTGGGGCCAACGTCCTGACTTTC.

This clonotype has ten or more counts. The V gene is TRBV9, the J gene TRBJ1-2; D remains ambiguous. CDR1 is SGDLS, CDR2 YYNGEE, per germline. Between the trimmed V and J ends, which lost 10 bases and 8 bases, there was a span of 18 bases. The CDR3 extends over 12 amino acids. In DNA, the CDR3 is TGTGCCGGATTAGGGCGAGGGCCGGGCTACACCTTC. This gives the protein CAGLGRGPGYTF.

The chain joins TRBV19 to TRBJ1-1; TRBD1 matches 7 bases. The CDR3 runs 14 residues. The ends lost 3 bases at V and 7 bases at J; junction bases unmatched: 8. Germline V gene lookup returns CDR1 LNHDA and CDR2 SQIVND (reference sequence). The CDR3 is CASSIGQAGSEAFF. The CDR3 nucleotides are TGTGCCAGTAGTATTGGACAGGCGGGGAGTGAAGCTTTCTTT.

This sequence joins TRBV18 and TRBJ2-3, with a tentative D call TRBD1 (5 bases). Trimming took 0 bases from V and 6 from J, leaving 7 bases between them. CDR1 is KGHSH and CDR2 is LQKENI in the germline V gene. CDR3 length: 13 residues. This chain's CDR3 is CASSPPTVDTQYF. The CDR3 DNA follows: TGTGCCAGCTCACCACCGACAGTTGATACGCAGTATTTT.

This clonotype showed up many times. The V and J genes are TRBV6-5 and TRBJ1-2; a weak D match, TRBD1 (5 bases). CDR3 length: 14 amino acids. V shed 5 bases and J shed 3 bases, with 13 bases lying between them. CDR1 and CDR2 from the germline V gene are MNHEY and SVGAGI. The CDR3 bases are TGTGCCAGCAGTCCCGCCGGGACGGACTATGGCTACACCTTC. This translates into CASSPAGTDYGYTF.